The 2 T cell receptor beta chains reported below all come from one sample, sequenced in a study of cytomegalovirus exposure and HLA in healthy donors. The PCR ran on 60 Vbeta and 13 Jbeta primers. Profiled with immunoSEQ multiplex PCR; TCRdb holds only in-frame clones, not every one. The sample's table shows 20,000 to 25,000 clones. The sample comprised PBMCs. The receptors stem from a man aged 55 to 70 in good health and CMV-seropositive.

The V call is TRBV7-9, the J call TRBJ1-1; D gene ambiguous. Germline V gives CDR1 SEHNR, CDR2 FQNEAQ (reference sequence). This CDR3 spans 16 amino acids. The V and J ends lost 1 base and 0 bases respectively, with 12 bases between them. In DNA form, the CDR3 reads TGTGCCAGCAGCTTAGTAGTACAGCCTTTGAACACTGAAGCTTTCTTT. It codes for CASSLVVQPLNTEAFF. The variable domain in full, completed from reference TRBV7-9 and TRBJ1-1, reads DTGVSQNPRHKITKRGQNVTFRCDPISEHNRLYWYRQTLGQGPEFLTYFQNEAQLEKSRLLSDRFSAERPKGSFSTLEIQRTEQGDSAMYLCASSLVVQPLNTEAFFGQGTRLTVV.

The rearrangement uses TRBV5-1 and TRBJ2-3, with TRBD2 matching over 8 bases. Germline V gene lookup returns CDR1 SGHRS and CDR2 YFSETQ. With V trimmed by 1 base and J by 2 bases, 6 bases remained unmatched. This CDR3 is 16 amino acids long. The CDR3 bases are TGCGCCAGCAGCTTGAGGATAGCGGGAATCACAGATACGCAGTATTTT. Translation: CASSLRIAGITDTQYF.